This passage covers 21 T cell receptor beta chains from one sample sequenced in a study of vaccination effects on CD4 cells after COVID-19. Antigen-specific CD4+ T cells were expanded (with viral peptide pools) by the ViraFEST assay ahead of sequencing. Culture proceeded for approximately 10 days, and CD4+ T cells were then isolated. All vaccine recipients tested negative for nucleocapsid antibodies and had never contracted SARS-CoV-2 infection. Profiling relied on immunoSEQ multiplex PCR, and the TCRdb table lists in-frame clones only, not all of them. The table lists about 73,000 clones, approximately 74% of them singletons, with roughly 2.9% in the top ten. Their antigens are not known. Sequenced material: CD4+ T cells from PBMCs cultured with HCoV-NL63 spike peptides, taken before COVID-19 vaccination. All receptors come from a human donor who received a COVID-19 vaccine.

V usage is TRBV6-2 or TRBV6-3 and J usage is TRBJ2-7; 8 bases are a match to TRBD1. CDR1 and CDR2 (germline): MNHEY, SVGEGT. The ends lost 4 bases at V and 6 bases at J; junction bases unmatched: 11. The CDR3 has 15 amino acids. The CDR3: CASSFSGNRGSEQYV. CDR3 nucleotide sequence: TGTGCCAGCAGTTTTTCCGGGAACAGGGGGAGCGAGCAGTACGTC.

This chain links TRBV20-1 with TRBJ1-5; tentative D call: TRBD1 (5 bases). The length of the CDR3 is 14 residues. In germline, CDR1 is DFQATT, CDR2 SNEGSKA (reference sequence). V was cut by 3 bases and J by 4 bases, with 13 bases left in between. The CDR3 loop is CSASYTGQNQPQHF. CDR3 DNA sequence: TGCAGTGCTAGTTACACAGGACAAAATCAGCCCCAGCATTTT.

V is TRBV15 and J is TRBJ2-2; D not resolved. The CDR3 length is 13 residues. The V end lost 0 bases, the J end lost 6 bases, and 5 bases lay between the germline ends. CDR1 is LNHNV, CDR2 YYDKDF, per germline (reference sequence). CDR3: CATSREVAGELFF. Here the CDR3 DNA reads TGTGCCACCAGCAGAGAAGTAGCCGGGGAGCTGTTTTTT.

The rearrangement links TRBV6-1 to TRBJ2-3; the D is unclear. This CDR3 is 15 amino acids long. The V end was cut by 3 bases, the J end by 0 bases, with 10 bases between. Germline V CDR1 and CDR2: MNHNS, SASEGT. DNA for the CDR3: TGTGCCAGCAGTGAGACACAAACTAGCACAGATACGCAGTATTTT. It codes for CASSETQTSTDTQYF.

With regard to this clone: Other DNA sequences of this sample code for an identical CDR3. The chain couples TRBV5-1 to TRBJ2-5; 14 bases fit TRBD2. This CDR3 has 16 amino acids. With V trimmed by 3 bases and J by 2 bases, 3 bases remained unmatched. Germline V gives CDR1 SGHRS, CDR2 YFSETQ. CDR3 nucleotide sequence: TGCGCCAGCAGCTCGGGGACTAGCGGGGGTCAAGAGACCCAGTACTTC. As protein: CASSSGTSGGQETQYF. The full variable domain, completed using reference TRBV5-1 and TRBJ2-5, is KAGVTQTPRYLIKTRGQQVTLSCSPISGHRSVSWYQQTPGQGLQFLFEYFSETQRNKGNFPGRFSGRQFSNSRSEMNVSTLELGDSALYLCASSSGTSGGQETQYFGPGTRLLVL.

The V call is TRBV5-1, the J call TRBJ1-2; D not certain. Germline V gives CDR1 SGHRS, CDR2 YFSETQ. This CDR3 is built from 15 residues. Trimming pared 4 bases from V and 0 bases from J, leaving 13 bases between. The CDR3 DNA sequence: TGCGCCAGCAGCCGGCAGATATCGGCTAACTATGGCTACACCTTC. It encodes CASSRQISANYGYTF.

The chain has TRBV5-1 and TRBJ2-1, with 8 nucleotides matching TRBD2. The germline V gene has CDR1 SGHRS and CDR2 YFSETQ. J gave up 0 bases and V 4 bases, and 9 bases lay outside the gene matches. The CDR3 contains 17 residues. In DNA, the CDR3 is TGCGCCAGCAGCGCTGGACTAGCCACCGTCTCCTACAATGAGCAGTTCTTC. This sequence encodes CASSAGLATVSYNEQFF.

The sample holds one count of this clone. The chain couples TRBV5-8 to TRBJ2-1, with D possibly matching TRBD2 (5 bases). Trimming removed 7 bases at V and 7 bases at J, with 6 bases between. CDR3 length equals 10 residues. CDR1 and CDR2 (germline): SGHTS, YDEGEE. CDR3 amino acids: CASPGNEQFF. CDR3 coding DNA: TGTGCCAGCCCGGGGAATGAGCAGTTCTTC.

The chain joins TRBV6-6 to TRBJ2-1; 9 nucleotides match TRBD1. Trimming at V came to 2 bases and at J to 6 bases, leaving 5 bases not matched to a gene. Germline CDR1 MNHNY, CDR2 SVGAGI (reference sequence). The CDR3 has 15 residues. CDR3 nucleotides: TGTGCCAGCAGTTACCCGACAGGGGGGGTCAATGAGCAGTTCTTC. Translation gives CASSYPTGGVNEQFF.

CDR3 coding DNA: TGTGCCAGCAGTTACGCTGGTACGTGGGGGAACACTGAAGCTTTCTTT. Its protein is CASSYAGTWGNTEAFF. This sequence joins TRBV6-5 and TRBJ1-1; no clear D. Germline assignment: CDR1 MNHEY and CDR2 SVGAGI. This CDR3 is built from 16 residues. The V gene lost 2 bases and the J gene lost 1 base, with 14 bases spanning the gap.

This clone appeared a single time. This rearrangement joins TRBV5-1 to TRBJ1-1; D remains unclear. The CDR3 is 14 residues long. The V gene's germline CDR1 is SGHRS and CDR2 YFSETQ. The V end lost 0 bases, the J end lost 1 base, and 7 bases lay between the germline ends. The CDR3 here is CASSLDTGNTEAFF. Here the CDR3 DNA reads TGCGCCAGCAGCTTGGATACTGGGAACACTGAAGCTTTCTTT.

The genes are TRBV6-1 and TRBJ1-2, with 8 bases lining up with TRBD1. CDR3 size: 15 residues. J was trimmed by 2 bases and V by 2 bases; bases with no gene match: 4. Germline CDR1 is MNHNS and CDR2 is SASEGT. CDR3 sequence reads: CASSEYQGANYGYTF. The CDR3 region has the DNA TGTGCCAGCAGTGAATATCAGGGGGCCAACTATGGCTACACCTTC.

The genes are TRBV19 and TRBJ2-2; 7 nucleotides align to TRBD1. Per germline, CDR1 LNHDA and CDR2 SQIVND (reference sequence). The junction had 1 base not matched to a gene; V was cut back by 5 bases and J by 1 base. The CDR3 is 14 amino acids. The CDR3 protein is CASSGTVNTGELFF. CDR3 coding DNA: TGTGCCAGTAGTGGGACAGTGAACACCGGGGAGCTGTTTTTT. The full variable domain, its missing parts supplied by reference TRBV19 and TRBJ2-2, is DGGITQSPKYLFRKEGQNVTLSCEQNLNHDAMYWYRQDPGQGLRLIYYSQIVNDFQKGDIAEGYSVSREKKESFPLTVTSAQKNPTAFYLCASSGTVNTGELFFGEGSRLTVL.

Only a few counts were recorded for this clone. V gene TRBV24-1 combines with J gene TRBJ2-1; the match to TRBD1 covers 10 bases. Trimming cost V 7 bases and J 6 bases; bases outside gene matches: 8. Germline loops: CDR1 KGHDR, CDR2 SFDVKD. The CDR3 extends over 15 amino acids. The CDR3 loop is CATRPGQGTFNEQFF. CDR3 sequence (DNA): TGTGCCACCAGACCGGGACAGGGGACCTTCAATGAGCAGTTCTTC.

This clone appeared a few times. The V gene is TRBV4-1, the J gene TRBJ2-2; 8 bases line up with TRBD2. There are 16 residues in the CDR3. Unmatched junction bases numbered 2, after V lost 2 bases and J lost 0 bases. Germline V lookup: CDR1 MGHRA, CDR2 YSYEKL. CDR3 amino acids: CASSQQRGPNTGELFF. CDR3 nucleotide sequence: TGCGCCAGCAGCCAACAGCGGGGGCCGAACACCGGGGAGCTGTTTTTT.

This clone was seen only once. This sequence joins TRBV25-1 and TRBJ1-2, with D perhaps TRBD1 (6 bases). Germline values: CDR1 MGHDK, CDR2 SYGVNS. Trimming took off 5 bases at V and 8 bases at J, with 18 bases between the two ends. The CDR3 spans 14 residues. Here the CDR3 reads CASSSTGWERGYTF. DNA of the CDR3: TGTGCCAGCAGTAGTACAGGGTGGGAACGAGGCTACACCTTC.

The chain employs TRBV7-3 and TRBJ2-3; TRBD2 matches 12 bases. The CDR3 is made up of 16 amino acids. J was trimmed by 5 bases and V by 4 bases; bases with no gene match: 7. The germline CDR1 and CDR2 sequences are SGHTA and FQGTGA. In nucleotides, the CDR3 is TGTGCCAGCAGCTCCCGGACTAGCGGGGTCATAGATACGCAGTATTTT. Translating gives CASSSRTSGVIDTQYF. The full variable domain, its missing parts supplied by reference TRBV7-3 and TRBJ2-3, is GAGVSQTPSNKVTEKGKYVELRCDPISGHTALYWYRQSLGQGPEFLIYFQGTGAADDSGLPNDRFFAVRPEGSVSTLKIQRTERGDSAVYLCASSSRTSGVIDTQYFGPGTRLTVL.

The chain recombines TRBV27 with TRBJ2-2, with TRBD1 as a possible D gene (6 bases). The CDR3 spans 15 residues. Between the trimmed V and J ends, which lost 3 bases and 0 bases, there was a span of 8 bases. Germline V gene data show CDR1 as MNHEY and CDR2 as SMNVEV (reference sequence). CDR3 sequence reads: CASSFAGANTGELFF. CDR3 in DNA: TGTGCCAGCAGTTTTGCAGGGGCGAACACCGGGGAGCTGTTTTTT.

CDR3 protein: CASSATTAGETQYF. CDR3 bases: TGTGCCAGCAGTGCGACTACCGCGGGGGAGACCCAGTACTTC. This chain uses TRBV2 with TRBJ2-5, with a tentative D call TRBD2 (6 bases). CDR1 and CDR2 from the germline V gene are SNHLY and FYNNEI. The CDR3 is 14 residues long. The V end was cut by 4 bases, the J end by 5 bases, with 14 bases between.

This clone was observed once. CDR3 in DNA: TGTGCCAGCTCACAGGTCAGGAACACCGGGGAGCTGTTTTTT. It is translated as CASSQVRNTGELFF. The rearrangement links TRBV18 to TRBJ2-2; D gene unclear. This CDR3 has 14 amino acids. Trimming pared 4 bases from V and 1 base from J, leaving 7 bases between. CDR1 and CDR2 (germline): KGHSH, LQKENI.

This chain uses TRBV2 with TRBJ1-6; D is perhaps TRBD1 (6 bases). Deletions cut 5 bases from V and 7 bases from J, with 15 bases between. The CDR3 is 15 amino acids. The V gene's germline CDR1 is SNHLY and CDR2 FYNNEI. CDR3 protein: CASSPRGTLNSPLHF. In DNA form, the CDR3 reads TGTGCCAGCAGTCCGAGGGGGACTTTAAATTCACCCCTCCACTTT.